The clone carrying this TCR beta chain was seen only once. Its target is unknown. The data are from a study of cytomegalovirus exposure and HLA in healthy donors. The study's findings and limits: Among TCR beta chains of equal frequency, HLA-associated ones were more clonally expanded in a later analysis.

The CDR3 runs to 14 residues. Trimming cost V 0 bases and J 4 bases, with 7 bases left between them. CDR1 is SGHNT, CDR2 YENEEA, per germline. The PCR ran on 60 Vbeta and 13 Jbeta primers. Generated by immunoSEQ multiplex PCR, the TCRdb table keeps only in-frame clones and is missing some. The repertoire holds some 87,000 clones, with around 70% as singletons. The sequence derives from a woman aged 45-60 years in good health and CMV-seropositive. Source material: PBMCs. The rearrangement links TRBV11-3 to TRBJ2-1, with unresolved D. The CDR3 sequence: CASSLDHGYNEQFF. The DNA of the CDR3 is TGTGCCAGCAGCTTAGATCACGGGTACAATGAGCAGTTCTTC.